This TCR beta chain comes out of a study of T cell responses to AZD1222 COVID-19 vaccine (dated by TCRdb to the early 2020s). Study-wide context: A total of over 230 trial participants underwent TCR sequencing, of whom about 200 had received two doses of AZD1222 and 26 had received two doses of the MenACWY control vaccine. Trial participants were enrolled by age into 18-55, 56-69 and 70-plus year subgroups, with approximately 150, 30 and 60 TCR-sequenced participants respectively.

What the authors observed across the whole study: Vaccine-associated CD4 TCRs spanned the whole spike protein, with dominant responses in regions 160-218 and 743-854. The 56-69-year group was small, and its depth increase did not reach significance, likely because of low power. Nearly half of unique spike-specific TCRs reportedly recognized epitopes outside regions mutated in the B.1.351 and B.1.1.7 variants. Because no day 14 peak-response samples were available, the repertoires could be characterized only after the peak T cell response. Participants were mostly white British, with more females than males. The authors suggested clonal diversity may have been underestimated. Only a handful of AZD1222 recipients were SARS-CoV-2 seropositive at baseline, limiting conclusions about previously exposed vaccinees. After two AZD1222 doses, both the breadth and the depth of spike-specific TCRs were significantly higher than at day 0 and than in MenACWY recipients.

The CDR3 regions of human TCRbeta chains were analyzed by immunosequencing. Under the source paper's analysis protocol: Repertoire TCRs were matched against a reference library of SARS-CoV-2-specific TCRs generated with the MIRA antigen-specificity platform. Breadth was defined as the fraction of unique TCRs that were SARS-CoV-2-associated. Depth was defined as the fraction of total T cells that were SARS-CoV-2-associated. Using the MIRA data, each spike-specific TCR was assigned both to the spike region to which the TCR was reactive and to a CD4 or CD8 class. Log10-transformed breadth and depth values were compared by one-way ANOVA with Sidak's multiple comparisons tests. The immuneACCESS repertoire file appears here via TCRdb, limited to in-frame rearrangements. These files lack a portion of the clones; in checked studies, under half of the deficit traces to unresolved V genes, and the cause of the others is not known. D and trimming were read from the DNA, whereas the V and J calls and clone size are those reported in that table. The sample table contains 73,000 or so clones; only one count was recorded for roughly 80% of them. The ten largest clones take up about 51% of the sample.

The CDR3 measures 11 amino acids from cysteine to phenylalanine. Only the CDR3 portion is preserved as DNA: 33 bases, with reading frame beginning at the first base. In the germline V gene, CDR1 corresponds to SGHVS and CDR2 to FQNEAQ. Cut back by 5 bases and 10 bases, the V and J ends lie 9 bases apart. Of note for this clone: Its binding antigen is unknown. No clone much larger than this one lies a single base away; base qualities are absent.

The time point label for this specimen denotes: about 28 days (+/-7) after the second vaccine dose. AZD1222 recipients given second doses at about 4 weeks or at about 12 weeks were pooled, since spike-specific TCR depth and breadth were not found to differ between the two schedules. The vaccinee samples were drawn from two UK trials, COV001 and COV002, one of which was a single-blind randomized controlled phase 2/3 trial testing AZD1222 (ChAdOx1 nCoV-19) in healthy adults. For TCRbeta chain sequencing, PBMC samples were collected from trial participants at day 0 and at day 28 after the second dose.

The sequence was collected from an adult who received the AZD1222 COVID-19 vaccine. The input for sequencing was peripheral blood, taken 28 days after the second AZD1222 dose. In this chain, TRBV7-8 is recombined with TRBJ2-1, and perhaps TRBD2 as D gene, on 6 matching bases. The CDR3 protein: CASSVRGEQFF. The sequenced DNA is TGTGCCAGCAGCGTACGGGGGGAGCAGTTCTTC.